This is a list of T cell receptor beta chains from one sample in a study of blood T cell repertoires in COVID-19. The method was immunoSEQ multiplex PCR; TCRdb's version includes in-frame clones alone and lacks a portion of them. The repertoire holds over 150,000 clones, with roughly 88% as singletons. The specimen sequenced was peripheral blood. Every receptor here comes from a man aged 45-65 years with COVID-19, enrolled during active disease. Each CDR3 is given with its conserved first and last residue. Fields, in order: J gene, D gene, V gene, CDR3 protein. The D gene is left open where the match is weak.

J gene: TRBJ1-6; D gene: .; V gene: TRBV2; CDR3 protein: CASKAGRNSPLHF
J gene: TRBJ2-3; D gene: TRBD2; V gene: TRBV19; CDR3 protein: CASSMSLRLAGSTDTQYF
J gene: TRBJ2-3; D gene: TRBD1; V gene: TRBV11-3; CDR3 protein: CASSFGGTGGTDTQYF
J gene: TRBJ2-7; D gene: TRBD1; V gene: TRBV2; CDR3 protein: CASSWDSTVYEQYF
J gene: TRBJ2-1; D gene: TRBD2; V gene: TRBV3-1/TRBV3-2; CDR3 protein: CASSQGAGLAGGTYNEQFF
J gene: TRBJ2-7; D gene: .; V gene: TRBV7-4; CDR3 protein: CASSLSFPGGHEQYF
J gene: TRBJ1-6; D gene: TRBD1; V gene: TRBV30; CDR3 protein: CAWSPGQGANSPLHF
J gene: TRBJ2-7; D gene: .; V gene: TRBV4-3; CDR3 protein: CASSQEGLRGHEQYF
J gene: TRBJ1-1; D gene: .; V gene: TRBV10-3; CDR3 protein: CAIRRGGGNTEAFF
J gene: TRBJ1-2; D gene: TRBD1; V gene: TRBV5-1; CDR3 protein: CASSSRDRGPAYGYTF
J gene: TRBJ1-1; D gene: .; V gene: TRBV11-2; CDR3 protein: CASSLYRSRGGGSTEAFF
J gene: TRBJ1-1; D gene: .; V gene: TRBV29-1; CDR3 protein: CSVEEGAGNTEAFF
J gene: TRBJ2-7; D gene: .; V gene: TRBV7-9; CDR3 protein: CASSLAVQPYEQYF
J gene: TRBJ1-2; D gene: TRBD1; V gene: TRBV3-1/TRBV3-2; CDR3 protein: CASSRGTESTVYGYTF
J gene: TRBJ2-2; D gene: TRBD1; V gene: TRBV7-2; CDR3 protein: CASSLDPGQGKTGELFF
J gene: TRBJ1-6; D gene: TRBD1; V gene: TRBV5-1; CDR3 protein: CASSPGQGGTTYNSPLHF
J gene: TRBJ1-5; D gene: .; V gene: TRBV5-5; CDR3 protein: CASSLEVAGPGMYSNQPQHF
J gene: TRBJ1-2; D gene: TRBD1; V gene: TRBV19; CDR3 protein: CASRIGTGTNNYGYTF
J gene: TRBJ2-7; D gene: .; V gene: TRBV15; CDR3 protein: CATSRKDYEGEQYF
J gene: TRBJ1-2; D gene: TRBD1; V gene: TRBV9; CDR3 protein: CASSFTGDYGYTF
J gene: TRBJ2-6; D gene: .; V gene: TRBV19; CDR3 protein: CASSAVAASGANVLTF
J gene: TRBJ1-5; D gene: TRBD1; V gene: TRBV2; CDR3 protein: CASSEDRGTSQPQHF
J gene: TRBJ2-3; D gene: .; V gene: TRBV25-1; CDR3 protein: CASGGRTDTQYF
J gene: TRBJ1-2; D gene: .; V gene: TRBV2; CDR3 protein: CASSVGQGLGGYTF
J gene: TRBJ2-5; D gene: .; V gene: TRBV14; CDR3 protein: CASSNYRDNQETQYF
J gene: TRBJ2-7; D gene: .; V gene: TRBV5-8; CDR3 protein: CASSRTDYEQYF
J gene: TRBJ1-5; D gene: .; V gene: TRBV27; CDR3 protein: CASSWGGVRPIYSNQPQHF
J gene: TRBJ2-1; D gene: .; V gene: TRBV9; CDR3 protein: CASSVGGAPRDEQFF
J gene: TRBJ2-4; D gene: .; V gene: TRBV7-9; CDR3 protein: CASSLALLSLYF
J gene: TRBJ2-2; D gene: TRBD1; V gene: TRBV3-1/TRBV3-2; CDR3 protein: CASSLYGGGTGPTGELFF
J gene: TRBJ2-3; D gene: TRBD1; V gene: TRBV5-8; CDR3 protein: CASSSYRDRGDTQYF
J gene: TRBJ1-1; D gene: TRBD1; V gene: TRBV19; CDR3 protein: CASSIGTGVDTEAFF
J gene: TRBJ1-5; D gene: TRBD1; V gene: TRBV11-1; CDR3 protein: CASSFKTGTYNQPQHF
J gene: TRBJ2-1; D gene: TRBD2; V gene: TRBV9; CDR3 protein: CASSGTSGYNEQFF
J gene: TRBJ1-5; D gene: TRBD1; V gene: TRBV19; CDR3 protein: CASSITGEERGGQPQHF
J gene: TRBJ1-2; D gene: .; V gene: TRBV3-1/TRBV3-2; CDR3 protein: CASSHRGVDYGYTF
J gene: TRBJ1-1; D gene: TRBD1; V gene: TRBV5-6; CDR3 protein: CASSYGQVNTEAFF
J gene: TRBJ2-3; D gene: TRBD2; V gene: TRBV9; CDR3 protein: CASSGRGGGRTDTQYF
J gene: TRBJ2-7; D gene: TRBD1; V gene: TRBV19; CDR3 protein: CASSRGQARTQYF
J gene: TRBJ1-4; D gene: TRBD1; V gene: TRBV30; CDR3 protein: CAWTGDSAKLFF
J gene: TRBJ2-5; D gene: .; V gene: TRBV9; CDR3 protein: CASSVDSGARETQYF
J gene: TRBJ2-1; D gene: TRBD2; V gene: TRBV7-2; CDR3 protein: CASSFLAGSTYNEQFF
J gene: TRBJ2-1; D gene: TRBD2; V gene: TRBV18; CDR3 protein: CASSRERTSGNEQFF